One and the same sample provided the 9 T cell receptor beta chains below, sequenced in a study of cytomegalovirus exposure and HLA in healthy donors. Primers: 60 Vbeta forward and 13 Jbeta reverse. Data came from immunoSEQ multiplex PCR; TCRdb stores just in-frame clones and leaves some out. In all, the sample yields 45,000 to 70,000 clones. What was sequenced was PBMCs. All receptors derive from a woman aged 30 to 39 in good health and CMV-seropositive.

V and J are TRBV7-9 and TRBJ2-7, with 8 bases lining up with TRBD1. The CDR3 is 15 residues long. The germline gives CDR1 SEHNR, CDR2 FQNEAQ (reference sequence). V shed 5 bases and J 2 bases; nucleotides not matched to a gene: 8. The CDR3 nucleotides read TGTGCCAGCAGCAGCCGACAGGGGCCGCCCTACGAGCAGTACTTC. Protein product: CASSSRQGPPYEQYF.

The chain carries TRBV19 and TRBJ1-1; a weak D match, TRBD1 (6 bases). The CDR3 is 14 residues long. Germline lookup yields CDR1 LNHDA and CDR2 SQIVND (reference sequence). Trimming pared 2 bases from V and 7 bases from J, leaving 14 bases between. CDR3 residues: CASSIRGRDIEAFF. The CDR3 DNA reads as TGTGCCAGTAGTATAAGGGGCCGGGACATTGAAGCTTTCTTT.

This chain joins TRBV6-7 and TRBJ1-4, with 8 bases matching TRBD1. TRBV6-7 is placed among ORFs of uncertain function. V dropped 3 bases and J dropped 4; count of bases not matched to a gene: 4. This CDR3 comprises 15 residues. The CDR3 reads CASSYPGQDNEKLFF. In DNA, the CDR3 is TGTGCCAGCAGTTATCCGGGACAGGATAATGAAAAACTGTTTTTT.

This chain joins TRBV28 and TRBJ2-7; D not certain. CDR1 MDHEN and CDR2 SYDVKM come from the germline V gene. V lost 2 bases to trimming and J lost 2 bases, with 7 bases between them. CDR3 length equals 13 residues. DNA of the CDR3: TGTGCCAGCAGTTTAAACACCCCCTACGAGCAGTACTTC. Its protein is CASSLNTPYEQYF.

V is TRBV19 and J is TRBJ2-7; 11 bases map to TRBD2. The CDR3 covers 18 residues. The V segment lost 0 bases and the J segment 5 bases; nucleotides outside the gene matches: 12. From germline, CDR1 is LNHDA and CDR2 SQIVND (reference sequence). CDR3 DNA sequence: TGTGCCAGTAGTATAGATCCCCCTATAGCGGGAGGGCGCGACGAGCAGTACTTC. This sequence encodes CASSIDPPIAGGRDEQYF.

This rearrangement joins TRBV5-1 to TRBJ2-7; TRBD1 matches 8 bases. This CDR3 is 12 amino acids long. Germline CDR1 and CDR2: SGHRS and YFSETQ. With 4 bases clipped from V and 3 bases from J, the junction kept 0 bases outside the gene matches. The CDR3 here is CASSGQGYEQYF. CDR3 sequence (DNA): TGCGCCAGCAGCGGACAGGGCTACGAGCAGTACTTC.

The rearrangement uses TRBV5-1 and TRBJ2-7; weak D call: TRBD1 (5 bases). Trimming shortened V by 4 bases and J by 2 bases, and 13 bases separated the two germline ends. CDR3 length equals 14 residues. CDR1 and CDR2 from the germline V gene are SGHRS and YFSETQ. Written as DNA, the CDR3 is TGCGCCAGCAGCCCGACAGCCTCTGCCTACGAGCAGTACTTC. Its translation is CASSPTASAYEQYF.

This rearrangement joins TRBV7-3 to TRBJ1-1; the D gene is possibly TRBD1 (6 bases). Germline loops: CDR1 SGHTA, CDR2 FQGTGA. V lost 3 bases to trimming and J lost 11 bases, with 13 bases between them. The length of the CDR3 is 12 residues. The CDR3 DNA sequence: TGTGCCAGCAGCTTCACCGGGACACCGGCTTTCTTT. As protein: CASSFTGTPAFF. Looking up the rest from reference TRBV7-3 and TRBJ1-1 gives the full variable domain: GAGVSQTPSNKVTEKGKYVELRCDPISGHTALYWYRQSLGQGPEFLIYFQGTGAADDSGLPNDRFFAVRPEGSVSTLKIQRTERGDSAVYLCASSFTGTPAFFGQGTRLTVV.

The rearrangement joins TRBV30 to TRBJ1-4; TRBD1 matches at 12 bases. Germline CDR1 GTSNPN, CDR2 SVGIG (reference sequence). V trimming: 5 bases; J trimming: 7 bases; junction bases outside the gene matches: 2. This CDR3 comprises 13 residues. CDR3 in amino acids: CAWGTGGVEKLFF. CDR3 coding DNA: TGTGCCTGGGGGACAGGGGGCGTTGAAAAACTGTTTTTT.